This T cell receptor (beta chain) came from a study of T cells in Graves' hyperthyroidism and ophthalmopathy. Over 18 months, lack of ophthalmopathy progression marked Graves' hyperthyroidism as stable. Reasons for excluding patients were uncontrolled infection, other autoimmune disease, pregnancy or lactation. The CDR3 totals 14 residues. The V gene's germline CDR1 is SGHTA and CDR2 FQGTGA. V lost 4 bases to trimming and J lost 2 bases, with 11 bases between them. RNA transcripts served as the template for amplifying TCR beta CDR3 regions. First-round RT-PCR of the TCR CDR3 relied on the HTBI primer set. TCRdb reprocessed the multiplex PCR reads with MiXCR, giving one entry per CDR3 protein. Of roughly 100,000 distinct CDR3 sequences in the sample, around 50% were seen once.

This receptor was identified in a man aged 40-49 years with Graves' hyperthyroidism. Sequenced input: blood. The chain links TRBV7-3 to TRBJ1-2; D might be TRBD1 (5 bases). The CDR3 DNA reads TGTGCCAGCAGCTCTACAGGAGCGAACTATGGCTACACCTTC. This encodes CASSSTGANYGYTF.